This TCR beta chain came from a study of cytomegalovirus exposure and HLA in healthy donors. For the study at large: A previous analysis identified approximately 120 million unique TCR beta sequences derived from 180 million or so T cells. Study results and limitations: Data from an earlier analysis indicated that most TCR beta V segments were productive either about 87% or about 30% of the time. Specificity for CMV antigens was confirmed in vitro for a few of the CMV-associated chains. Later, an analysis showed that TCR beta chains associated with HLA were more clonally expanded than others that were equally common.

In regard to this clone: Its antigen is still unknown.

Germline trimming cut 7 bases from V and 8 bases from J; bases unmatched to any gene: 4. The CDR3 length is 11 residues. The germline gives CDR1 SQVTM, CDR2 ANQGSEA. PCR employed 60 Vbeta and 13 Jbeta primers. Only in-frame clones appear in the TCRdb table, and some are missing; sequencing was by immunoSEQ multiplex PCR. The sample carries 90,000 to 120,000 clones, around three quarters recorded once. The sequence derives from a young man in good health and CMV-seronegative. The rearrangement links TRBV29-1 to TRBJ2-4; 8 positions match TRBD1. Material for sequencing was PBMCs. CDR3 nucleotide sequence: TGCAGCGCTCGACAGGGGCACATTCAGTACTTC. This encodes CSARQGHIQYF.